A single sample gave rise to the 32 T cell receptor beta chains below, sequenced in a study of shared clonotypes between healthy human individuals (dated by TCRdb to 2020 to 2021). The protocol used for the library was the immunoSEQ multiplex PCR assay. TCRdb carries this immuneACCESS record with in-frame sequences only. Its versions omit some clonotypes, under half of them owing to an unresolved V gene in the studies checked, with the rest unexplained. The sample contains hundreds of thousands of clones, 95% to 98% of them found a single time. The ten largest account for 0.3% of the sample. For the CD8 naive samples, CD45RO-negative cells were positively selected for CCR7, yielding a CD45RA+CCR7+ population from which TemRA cells were excluded. Sequenced material: naive CD8+ T cells sorted from blood. This specimen's cell subset or site label, per the study, means: CD45RA+CCR7+. Receptors originate from a man aged 25 to 45 in good health.

This clone was observed once. V gene TRBV7-6 combines with J gene TRBJ2-2, with D tentatively TRBD2 (6 bases). The germline V gene has CDR1 SGHVS and CDR2 FNYEAQ. CDR3 length: 15 amino acids. Trimming left V 4 bases short and J 7 bases short, with 16 bases between. The CDR3 coding sequence is TGTGCCAGCAGCTCAGGAGGGCCGCTCGGCGGGGAGCTGTTTTTT. It translates to CASSSGGPLGGELFF.

The rearrangement uses TRBV2 and TRBJ2-7; 8 bases match TRBD1. Germline CDR1 reads SNHLY; CDR2 reads FYNNEI. The CDR3 sequence is 14 residues long. V lost 6 bases to trimming and J lost 5 bases; unmatched junction nucleotides: 9. The CDR3 DNA follows: TGTGCCAGCAGACCCAGTCAGGGGGCCGACGAGCAGTACTTC. It is translated as CASRPSQGADEQYF.

With respect to this clone: Distinct nucleotide sequences in the sample also encode this CDR3. The V call is TRBV7-6, the J call TRBJ2-7, with D possibly being TRBD1 or TRBD2 (5 bases each). The CDR3 spans 14 residues. Trimming removed 1 base from V and 2 bases from J, with 9 bases in between. CDR1 and CDR2 from the germline V gene are SGHVS and FNYEAQ. This CDR3 is CASSLGGETYEQYF. The CDR3 coding sequence is TGTGCCAGCAGCTTAGGAGGGGAAACCTACGAGCAGTACTTC.

J is TRBJ2-3 and V is TRBV27; possible D gene TRBD2, 5 bases. The CDR3 covers 14 residues. V was clipped by 2 bases and J by 4 bases, with 10 bases between them. Germline CDR1 and CDR2: MNHEY and SMNVEV (reference sequence). The CDR3 spells CASSLGGSSDTQYF. The CDR3 nucleotides read TGTGCCAGCAGTTTAGGTGGGAGCTCAGATACGCAGTATTTT.

The chain is built from TRBV11-2 and TRBJ1-2; D is undetermined. V lost 7 bases to trimming and J lost 3 bases, with 12 bases between them. The CDR3 loop spans 13 amino acids. Germline V lookup: CDR1 SGHAT, CDR2 FQNNGV. CDR3 in amino acids: CASKQTGDYGYTF. CDR3 coding DNA: TGTGCCAGCAAGCAAACCGGGGACTATGGCTACACCTTC.

The genes are TRBV30 and TRBJ2-7; 12 nucleotides line up with TRBD2. CDR1 is GTSNPN and CDR2 is SVGIG in the germline V gene (reference sequence). The CDR3 is 14 residues long. Trimming cost V 3 bases and J 5 bases; bases outside gene matches: 5. The chain's CDR3 is CAWSETSGSDEQYF. CDR3 DNA: TGTGCCTGGAGCGAGACTAGCGGGAGCGACGAGCAGTACTTC.

V gene TRBV2 combines with J gene TRBJ1-4, with 7 positions matching TRBD1. V gave up 5 bases and J gave up 6 bases; unmatched junction bases: 6. CDR1 is SNHLY and CDR2 is FYNNEI in the germline V gene. The CDR3 length is 14 residues. CDR3 coding DNA: TGTGCCAGCAGTTCAAGGGGGCCGGATGAAAAACTGTTTTTT. Translating gives CASSSRGPDEKLFF. The full variable domain, rest sourced from reference TRBV2 and TRBJ1-4, is EPEVTQTPSHQVTQMGQEVILRCVPISNHLYFYWYRQILGQKVEFLVSFYNNEISEKSEIFDDQFSVERPDGSNFTLKIRSTKLEDSAMYFCASSSRGPDEKLFFGSGTQLSVL.

With respect to this clone: Within the sample, other DNA sequences also encode this same CDR3. The CDR3 coding sequence is TGTGCCAGCAGGGGACGGGACTCCTACGAGCAGTACTTC. Its translation is CASRGRDSYEQYF. V is TRBV2 and J is TRBJ2-7; D could derive from TRBD1 or TRBD2 (5 bases each). Germline loops: CDR1 SNHLY, CDR2 FYNNEI. The CDR3 loop spans 13 amino acids. The V end lost 6 bases, the J end lost 0 bases, and 9 bases lay between the germline ends.

This clone has only one observation. The rearrangement joins TRBV19 to TRBJ2-7; possibly TRBD2 for D (6 bases). The germline V gene has CDR1 LNHDA and CDR2 SQIVND (reference sequence). The CDR3 has 13 residues. V was cut by 1 base and J by 7 bases, with 11 bases left in between. This CDR3 reads CASSIGAGLEQYF. As DNA, the CDR3 is TGTGCCAGTAGTATAGGAGCGGGTTTGGAGCAGTACTTC.

In regard to this clone: An end of the junction differs from the germline gene, which may be a read error. The gene calls are TRBV7-2 and TRBJ2-1; 9 nucleotides line up with TRBD2. Germline V CDR1 and CDR2: SGHTA, FQGNSA. This CDR3 spans 14 amino acids. The CDR3 region is CASSVAGESNEQFF. The CDR3, as DNA: TGTGCCAGCAGCGTAGCGGGAGAATCGAATGAGCAGTTCTTC.

The chain has TRBV4-1 and TRBJ2-1, with D possibly called TRBD1 or TRBD2 (5 bases each). V was clipped by 4 bases and J by 1 base, with 14 bases between them. The CDR3 consists of 16 residues. The germline gives CDR1 MGHRA, CDR2 YSYEKL. CDR3 sequence reads: CASSLMVGDSYNEQFF. CDR3 nucleotide sequence: TGCGCCAGCAGCCTGATGGTGGGGGATTCCTACAATGAGCAGTTCTTC.

V usage is TRBV5-1 and J usage is TRBJ2-7, with 7 bases matching TRBD2. J was trimmed by 3 bases and V by 5 bases; bases with no gene match: 11. Germline loops: CDR1 SGHRS, CDR2 YFSETQ. The CDR3 is made up of 15 amino acids. The CDR3 loop reads CASSQATSLDYEQYF. DNA for the CDR3: TGCGCCAGCAGTCAAGCGACTAGCTTAGACTACGAGCAGTACTTC.

As concerns this clone: Additional DNA sequences in this sample encode the identical CDR3. V gene TRBV28 combines with J gene TRBJ2-2; D possibly corresponds to TRBD1 (5 bases). Trimming took off 3 bases at V and 1 base at J, with 9 bases between the two ends. The CDR3 loop spans 15 amino acids. Germline V gene lookup returns CDR1 MDHEN and CDR2 SYDVKM. The CDR3 loop is CASSLWGGNTGELFF. CDR3 in DNA: TGTGCCAGCAGTTTGTGGGGCGGGAACACCGGGGAGCTGTTTTTT. Together with reference TRBV28 and TRBJ2-2, the CDR3 gives the full variable domain: DVKVTQSSRYLVKRTGEKVFLECVQDMDHENMFWYRQDPGLGLRLIYFSYDVKMKEKGDIPEGYSVSREKKERFSLILESASTNQTSMYLCASSLWGGNTGELFFGEGSRLTVL.

The chain joins TRBV10-3 to TRBJ2-7; D perhaps matches TRBD1 (6 bases). Germline V gives CDR1 ENHRY, CDR2 SYGVKD. V lost 2 bases and J lost 12, with 17 bases in between. This CDR3 is built from 13 residues. This CDR3 is CAISEAPLGARYF. The CDR3 DNA sequence: TGTGCCATCAGTGAGGCCCCCTTGGGGGCGCGGTACTTC.

V gene TRBV29-1 combines with J gene TRBJ2-1; no clear D. The CDR3 spans 12 residues. In germline, CDR1 is SQVTM, CDR2 ANQGSEA. Trimming pared 2 bases from V and 4 bases from J, leaving 6 bases between. CDR3 protein: CSVELTYNEQFF. The CDR3 nucleotides are TGCAGCGTTGAACTTACTTACAATGAGCAGTTCTTC.

V is TRBV7-3 and J is TRBJ2-5, with D uncertain. Germline CDR1 SGHTA, CDR2 FQGTGA. V was trimmed by 1 base and J by 4 bases, leaving 7 bases between them. This CDR3 region has 13 residues. The CDR3 DNA is TGTGCCAGCAGCTTAAATATCTTAGAGACCCAGTACTTC. Its translation is CASSLNILETQYF.

About this clone: The sample contains more than one DNA sequence encoding this CDR3. The V call is TRBV5-1, the J call TRBJ2-7; 10 bases agree with TRBD2. Trimming at V came to 0 bases and at J to 3 bases, leaving 0 bases not matched to a gene. Germline CDR1 is SGHRS and CDR2 is YFSETQ. The CDR3 sequence is 14 residues long. For the CDR3, the DNA is TGCGCCAGCAGCTTGGTAGCGGGAGGCTACGAGCAGTACTTC. Translated: CASSLVAGGYEQYF.

This clone occurred once. CDR3 bases: TGTGCCAGCATCAGACAGGTTAGTAATGAAAAACTGTTTTTT. Amino acid sequence: CASIRQVSNEKLFF. The V gene is TRBV6-6, the J gene TRBJ1-4; D possibly corresponds to TRBD1 (6 bases). V was pared by 7 bases and J by 4 bases, with 13 bases between. Germline V gives CDR1 MNHNY, CDR2 SVGAGI (reference sequence). The CDR3 is 14 residues long.

Turning to this clone: At the DNA level, this CDR3 is encoded by other sequences in the same sample as well. The rearrangement uses TRBV27 and TRBJ1-5; D unresolved. Germline assignment: CDR1 MNHEY and CDR2 SMNVEV (reference sequence). Trimming left V 3 bases short and J 2 bases short, with 5 bases between. The CDR3 spans 13 residues. CDR3 in DNA: TGTGCCAGCAGTTTTTTAGGCAATCAGCCCCAGCATTTT. Its protein is CASSFLGNQPQHF.

With respect to this clone: Other DNA sequences of this sample code for an identical CDR3. This chain links TRBV28 with TRBJ2-1; no clear D gene. Trimming left V 4 bases short and J 4 bases short, with 2 bases between. The germline V gene encodes CDR1 MDHEN and CDR2 SYDVKM. This CDR3 is 11 amino acids long. The CDR3 region is CASSSYNEQFF. Written as DNA, the CDR3 is TGTGCCAGCAGTTCTTACAATGAGCAGTTCTTC. Supplemented by reference TRBV28 and TRBJ2-1, the full variable domain reads DVKVTQSSRYLVKRTGEKVFLECVQDMDHENMFWYRQDPGLGLRLIYFSYDVKMKEKGDIPEGYSVSREKKERFSLILESASTNQTSMYLCASSSYNEQFFGPGTRLTVL.

This clone has just a few counts. The V gene is TRBV4-1, the J gene TRBJ1-1, with D hard to call. Per germline, CDR1 MGHRA and CDR2 YSYEKL. The CDR3 covers 14 residues. Trimming stripped 0 bases from V and 1 base from J, with 6 bases between. The chain's CDR3 is CASSQEVRNTEAFF. The CDR3 DNA is TGCGCCAGCAGCCAAGAGGTCAGGAACACTGAAGCTTTCTTT.

In this sample, this clone turned up once. The gene calls are TRBV7-9 and TRBJ2-5, with D unclear. This CDR3 spans 10 amino acids. Germline assignment: CDR1 SEHNR and CDR2 FQNEAQ (reference sequence). Trimming removed 8 bases at V and 3 bases at J, with 4 bases between. The CDR3 region is CASAEETQYF. The CDR3 DNA reads TGTGCCAGCGCAGAAGAGACCCAGTACTTC.

The genes are TRBV6-6 and TRBJ2-7; D may be TRBD2 (6 bases). V lost 2 bases, J lost 2 bases, and 16 bases lay in between. This CDR3 is built from 16 residues. Germline loops: CDR1 MNHNY, CDR2 SVGAGI (reference sequence). The CDR3 coding sequence is TGTGCCAGCAGTTACGACCTCGGGCGGGAACCCTACGAGCAGTACTTC. It is translated as CASSYDLGREPYEQYF.

The V call is TRBV11-2, the J call TRBJ2-5, with 10 bases lining up with TRBD2. CDR1 is SGHAT, CDR2 FQNNGV, per germline. The CDR3 has 19 amino acids. V lost 0 bases, J lost 1 base, and 11 bases stayed unmatched. CDR3 in amino acids: CASSLDGLAGVTGQETQYF. Written as DNA, the CDR3 is TGTGCCAGCAGCTTAGATGGGCTAGCGGGAGTTACTGGCCAAGAGACCCAGTACTTC.

The chain has TRBV5-6 and TRBJ2-5, with TRBD1 identical over 7 bases. Trimming at V came to 5 bases and at J to 5 bases, leaving 12 bases not matched to a gene. This CDR3 has 15 amino acids. Germline-derived CDR1 and CDR2 are SGHDT and YYEEEE. The CDR3 bases are TGTGCCAGCAGAAGCGGACAGGCCTTGGGGGAGACCCAGTACTTC. Residues: CASRSGQALGETQYF.

This sequence joins TRBV6-5 and TRBJ2-2; 12 positions agree with TRBD2. The CDR3 extends over 16 amino acids. Germline V gene sequence: CDR1 MNHEY, CDR2 SVGAGI. The J segment lost 6 bases and the V segment lost 0 bases, leaving 2 bases of the junction unmatched. As DNA, the CDR3 is TGTGCCAGCAGTTACTCCCTAGCGGGAGGGGCCGGGGAGCTGTTTTTT. Translating it yields CASSYSLAGGAGELFF.

The chain carries TRBV4-1 and TRBJ2-7, with 14 bases aligning to TRBD2. Germline lookup yields CDR1 MGHRA and CDR2 YSYEKL. The trim removed 2 bases at V and 4 bases at J, leaving 7 bases unmatched. This CDR3 is built from 17 residues. CDR3 coding DNA: TGCGCCAGCAGCCAACCGGATTGGACTAGCGGGAGGTACGAGCAGTACTTC. It codes for CASSQPDWTSGRYEQYF.

The chain has TRBV5-4 and TRBJ2-7; D not certain. The V end lost 0 bases, the J end lost 3 bases, and 13 bases lay between the germline ends. The CDR3 totals 15 residues. CDR1 and CDR2 (germline): SGHNT, YYREEE (reference sequence). In nucleotides, the CDR3 is TGTGCCAGCAGCTTGGCTTGGGGATCTGACTACGAGCAGTACTTC. It translates to CASSLAWGSDYEQYF.

The chain has TRBV7-9 and TRBJ2-6; 9 nucleotides agree with TRBD1. This CDR3 is built from 16 residues. Trimming removed 5 bases from V and 2 bases from J; junction bases left unmatched: 4. Germline V gives CDR1 SEHNR, CDR2 FQNEAQ (reference sequence). DNA of the CDR3: TGTGCCAGCAGCCAACGACAGGGGGCTGGGGCCAACGTCCTGACTTTC. It yields the protein CASSQRQGAGANVLTF. The full variable domain, completed using reference TRBV7-9 and TRBJ2-6, is DTGVSQNPRHKITKRGQNVTFRCDPISEHNRLYWYRQTLGQGPEFLTYFQNEAQLEKSRLLSDRFSAERPKGSFSTLEIQRTEQGDSAMYLCASSQRQGAGANVLTFGAGSRLTVL.

The chain recombines TRBV18 with TRBJ1-4, with TRBD1 matching 7 bases. The CDR3 runs 16 residues. Trimming at V came to 3 bases and at J to 3 bases, leaving 7 bases not matched to a gene. Per germline, CDR1 KGHSH and CDR2 LQKENI. The CDR3 sequence: CASSPGTVGANEKLFF. CDR3 sequence (DNA): TGTGCCAGCTCACCGGGGACAGTAGGGGCTAATGAAAAACTGTTTTTT.

The chain has TRBV7-9 and TRBJ2-1; D remains unclear. V was trimmed by 0 bases and J by 4 bases, leaving 13 bases between them. Germline lookup yields CDR1 SEHNR and CDR2 FQNEAQ (reference sequence). The CDR3 runs to 16 residues. The CDR3 sequence: CASSLADARLYNEQFF. CDR3 in DNA: TGTGCCAGCAGCTTAGCCGACGCACGACTTTACAATGAGCAGTTCTTC.

This chain uses TRBV9 with TRBJ2-1; TRBD2 aligns across 8 bases. The germline V gene has CDR1 SGDLS and CDR2 YYNGEE. The CDR3 is 15 amino acids. The V segment lost 4 bases and the J segment 4 bases; nucleotides outside the gene matches: 7. The CDR3 DNA reads as TGTGCCAGCAGCTCAGCGGGAGTTAGGTACAATGAGCAGTTCTTC. This encodes CASSSAGVRYNEQFF.